This entry features one TCR beta chain sequence. V gave up 0 bases and J gave up 9 bases; unmatched junction bases: 3. The CDR3 covers 15 residues. Germline V gene data show CDR1 as WSHSY and CDR2 as SAAADI. This entry is derived from a study of blood T cell repertoires in COVID-19. Whole-study context: The study drew acute and convalescent COVID-19 samples from the United States, Italy and Spain.

Per the original data handling: For nucleated cells, counts were estimated from reference gene primer amplification. TCRdb's table, derived via immunoSEQ multiplex PCR, lists solely in-frame clones and lacks some. Clone size and V and J calls were adopted from that table, with D and trimming inferred from the DNA. The table records under 150,000 clones, more than 90% of them present only once. This receptor was identified in a man in his fifties or sixties with active COVID-19. The chain couples TRBV10-2 to TRBJ1-6; 9 bases align to TRBD1. The sample comprised peripheral blood. As DNA, the CDR3 is TGCGCCAGCAGTGAGTCGGGGACAGGGAGTTCACCCCTCCACTTT. This codes for CASSESGTGSSPLHF.